A single T cell receptor beta chain is shown here with its context. This clone appeared once. The target of this receptor is not known. No quality values exist for individual bases; no much larger clone is one base distant. The cohort was made up of hundreds of healthy bone marrow donors. Cohort members were all nominally healthy when sampled, although unrecorded immune exposures were likely present. The donor tested CMV seronegative and was one of the 352 seronegative cohort members. Each donor provided a peripheral blood sample, and peripheral blood mononuclear cells were used for TCR beta sequencing. Genomic DNA extraction from the blood cell samples was performed with the Qiagen DNeasy Blood Extraction Kit. This record comes from a study of cytomegalovirus exposure and HLA in healthy donors (dated by TCRdb to about 2017). About the investigation overall: An earlier analysis of around 600 of the donors reported approximately 270 Gb of sequence data and 117 million unique TCR beta sequences from around 200 million T cells. An early release covering approximately 600 HLA-typed donors comprised about 300 gigabases of sequencing data and around 80 million unique TCR sequences. The genetic ancestry cluster associated with self-reported Caucasian donors included roughly four fifths of the 398 genotyped donors. The aim of the study was to test whether cataloging public T cell receptors could identify signatures of past pathogen exposure. The study used immunosequencing to profile the T cell repertoires of several hundred subjects and linked those repertoires to cytomegalovirus serostatus. Besides the first cohort of around 670 subjects, a separate validation cohort made up of 120 different subjects was used. The study combined high-throughput TCR immunosequencing, statistical association of individual TCRs with disease status, and machine learning to predict cytomegalovirus infection status. To study patterns of TCR occurrence, a later analysis re-analyzed previously published TCR beta repertoires from several hundred donors and added high-resolution HLA genotyping. The later analysis used no new phenotypic data to find candidate immune exposures, relying instead on TCR beta sequences and their occurrence across donors. An earlier analysis of approximately 640 of the donors applied high-throughput TCR beta sequencing to assess whether each TCR beta V gene segment acted as functional or pseudogenic. Donor age, sex, ethnicity and CMV serostatus were compiled alongside the repertoire data. A later genetic analysis took genome-wide SNP genotypes for about 55% of the 666 donors and used that subset as a discovery cohort. All discovery cohort repertoires had been generated using a single sequencing platform. HLA typing included class I and class II loci at four-digit resolution. The number of typed donors differed by locus: about 629-640 for A, B, C, DRB1 and DQB1; some 540 for DQA1; 606 for DPA1; and some 430 for DPB1. A handful of DR-DQ haplotypes were treated as single units for association and clustering because of strong linkage in the cohort. Across approximately 400 genotyped donors of the cohort, an average of approximately 200,000 unique TCR beta nucleotide sequences per donor were sequenced, and approximately 17% of those sequences were non-productive. Overall study outcomes, separate from this receptor: Presence/absence analyses assumed roughly uniform sequencing depth across donors, an assumption that may not hold. An association between a missense DCLRE1C variant and V-gene and J-gene trimming of TCR beta chains was found in a later genetic analysis and replicated in an independent cohort. In a later analysis, the rate of TCR association differed among HLA loci, with DRB1 alleles having the most associated TCRs and HLA-C alleles having the fewest. Because counts were too low, about 18 rarely observed V segments, including chromosome 9 orphons, were excluded from the earlier analysis of 587 of the donors. According to a later analysis, most CMV-associated TCR beta chains appeared to be HLA-restricted, and the HLA associations seemed to be driven largely by CMV exposure. Most TCR sequences were observed very rarely across donors, whereas some public TCRs were present in many individuals. The 87-base-pair reads could not distinguish some IMGT-functional V segments, including TRBV6-2 and TRBV6-3, so those segments were excluded. An earlier analysis of approximately 600 of the donors showed that most TCR beta V segments appeared in productive rearrangements either about 87% or about 30% of the time, which broadly matched IMGT annotations. In a later analysis, about 17,000 TCR beta sequences were associated with specific HLA alleles at a false discovery rate of 0.05. In vitro tests confirmed that three of the cytomegalovirus-associated TCR beta chains recognize cytomegalovirus antigens. According to the authors, the approach could potentially be generalized to other disease states and immunological phenotypes. This cohort had only TCR beta chains sequenced, and the lack of alpha or paired-chain data limited which features could be detected. Linkage disequilibrium might explain the correlated functional status among segregating V segments, but an unknown experimental factor could not be ruled out. The study listed 150 to 200 TCR beta chains as associated with cytomegalovirus. A further reported finding was that TCR beta sequences accurately predicted the HLA-A and HLA-B alleles for most subjects in the first cohort. In both the original and validation cohorts, the classifier was reported to diagnose cytomegalovirus status with high specificity and sensitivity. When HLA alleles, especially DR and DQ, strongly co-occurred, TCR associations were difficult to assign to individual alleles. A later genetic analysis reported fewer N-insertions in productive TCRs among donors in an Asian-associated ancestry cluster than the approximately 670-donor mean. Because HLA typing was unavailable for some donors at each locus, only the typed subset was used in association tests. The sequencing pipeline was judged likely to have produced a cluster of highly shared sequence variants as a technical artifact. The only immune exposure information available for the cohort was CMV serostatus. A later analysis reported that several top co-occurrence clusters appeared linked to parvovirus B19, influenza, CMV and Epstein-Barr virus. In a later analysis, HLA-associated TCR beta chains showed more clonal expansion and lower generation probabilities than non-associated chains that were equally common.

V sheds 6 bases and J sheds 5 bases, leaving 13 bases between their ends. The CDR3 contains 13 residues, cysteine and phenylalanine counted. The DNA shown is the 39-base CDR3, in frame from base 1. CDR1 LGHNT and CDR2 FRNRAP are derived from the germline V gene. The method behind the library was the immunoSEQ multiplex PCR assay. The multiplex PCR relied on a mix of 60 forward primers for TCR Vbeta segments and 13 reverse primers for TCR Jbeta segments. The CDR3 region of rearranged TCR beta genes was amplified from genomic DNA with a multiplex PCR assay. On the Illumina HiSeq System, the amplified TCR beta libraries were sequenced as 87-base-pair reads. As for the original processing: In a later analysis, 80 million or so unique TCR beta chains were counted across the approximately 670 repertoires, and roughly 10 million of these chains were shared by at least two donors. A nearest-neighbor algorithm error-corrected the raw reads and collapsed the reads into unique sequences, merging closely related sequences to remove PCR and sequencing errors. Alignment of CDR3 sequences to IMGT reference sequences was used to assign V, D and J gene segments. For a sequence to be retained, at least a six-nucleotide match to both a V gene segment and a J gene segment was required. Rearrangements were classified as productive when the CDR3 lacked stop codons and remained in frame with V and J, and all other rearrangements were classified as non-productive. Following IMGT convention, CDR3 was defined as the stretch from the second conserved V-encoded cysteine to the conserved J-encoded phenylalanine. In an earlier analysis of approximately 500 of the donors, sequences lacking an unambiguous match to a single V gene segment were excluded. An earlier analysis of around 600 of the donors classified V segments as functional when productive rearrangements were above 56.7% and as segregating when the standard deviation between donors was above 5%. To diagnose cytomegalovirus status from the catalog of TCR beta chain sequences, a statistical classification framework was built. In a later analysis, V and J genes were assigned by comparing TCR nucleotide sequences against IMGT/GENE-DB human TR gene sequences. Using the TCRdist pipeline, a later analysis assigned CDR3 sequences along with most-parsimonious VDJ recombination scenarios. In a later analysis, each TCR beta chain was defined by its CDR3 amino acid sequence together with its V-gene family, and reads without a unique V-gene family were excluded. A later analysis removed 550 to 650 highly shared, low-generation-probability nucleotide sequences to deal with suspected cross-contamination and a sequencing artifact. In a later analysis, a clonal expansion index for each public chain was calculated from normalized within-repertoire ranks of inferred template counts. In a later analysis, generation probabilities were computed with a VDJ recombination model fitted to out-of-frame rearrangements, and the resulting probabilities were checked against IGoR. A later analysis scored TCR-TCR, TCR-HLA and TCR-CMV co-occurrence with hypergeometric tests, applying a repertoire-size bias correction to TCR pairs. In a later analysis, false discovery rates were estimated by permuting HLA or CMV assignments 20 times. In a later analysis, co-occurring TCRs were grouped with DBSCAN, and TCRdist sequence similarity was added when clustering was performed within HLA-allele-positive subsets. For co-occurrence clustering, repertoires with fewer than 30,000 or more than 120,000 public chains were excluded, along with about five repertoires with anomalous nucleotide sharing. TCRdb provides this immuneACCESS table in a form limited to in-frame rearrangements. Some clones are lacking; in checked studies, under half of them reflect an unresolved V gene, and why the rest are absent is not known. Clone size and V and J calls were adopted from that table, with D and trimming inferred from the DNA. This sample is represented by under 150,000 clones; roughly 80% of them were singletons. In total, the top ten clones hold around 4.1% of the sample.

The V and J genes are TRBV12-5 and TRBJ1-1; no confident D gene assignment can be made. This TCR came from a woman in her 40s in good health and CMV-seronegative. Sequences were obtained from PBMCs. The encoded CDR3 is CASGFKSGTEAFF. The DNA sequence is TGTGCTAGTGGGTTTAAGTCCGGGACTGAAGCTTTCTTT.